This T cell receptor (beta chain) was identified during a study of control samples from healthy donors and cancer patients. Profiled with immunoSEQ multiplex PCR; TCRdb holds only in-frame clones, not every one. The table shows about 130,000 clones, with roughly nine tenths occurring only once. The V segment lost 2 bases and the J segment 4 bases; nucleotides outside the gene matches: 5. Germline lookup yields CDR1 SGHRS and CDR2 YFSETQ. This CDR3 contains 14 residues. The sequencing input was blood. This sequence was found in a man aged 18-30 years in good health. The chain employs TRBV5-1 and TRBJ2-7; 8 bases are a match to TRBD1. The DNA for the CDR3 is TGCGCCAGCAGCTTCGGAGACAGGGGATACGAGCAGTACTTC. It translates to CASSFGDRGYEQYF.